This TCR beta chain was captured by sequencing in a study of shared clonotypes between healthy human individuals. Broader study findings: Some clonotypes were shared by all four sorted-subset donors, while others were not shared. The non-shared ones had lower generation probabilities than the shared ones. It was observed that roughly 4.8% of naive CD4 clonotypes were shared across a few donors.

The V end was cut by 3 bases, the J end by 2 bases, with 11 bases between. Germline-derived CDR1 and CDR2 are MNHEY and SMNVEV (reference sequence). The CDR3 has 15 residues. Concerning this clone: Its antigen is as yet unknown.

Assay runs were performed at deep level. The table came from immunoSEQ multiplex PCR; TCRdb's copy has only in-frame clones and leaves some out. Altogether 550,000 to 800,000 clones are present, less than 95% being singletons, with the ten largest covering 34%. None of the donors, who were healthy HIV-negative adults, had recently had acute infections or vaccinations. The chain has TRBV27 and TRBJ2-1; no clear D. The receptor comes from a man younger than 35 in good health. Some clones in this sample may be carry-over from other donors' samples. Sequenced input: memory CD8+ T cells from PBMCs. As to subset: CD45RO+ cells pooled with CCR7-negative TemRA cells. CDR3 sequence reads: CASSFGQNAYNEQFF. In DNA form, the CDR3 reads TGTGCCAGCAGTTTCGGGCAGAATGCCTACAATGAGCAGTTCTTC.